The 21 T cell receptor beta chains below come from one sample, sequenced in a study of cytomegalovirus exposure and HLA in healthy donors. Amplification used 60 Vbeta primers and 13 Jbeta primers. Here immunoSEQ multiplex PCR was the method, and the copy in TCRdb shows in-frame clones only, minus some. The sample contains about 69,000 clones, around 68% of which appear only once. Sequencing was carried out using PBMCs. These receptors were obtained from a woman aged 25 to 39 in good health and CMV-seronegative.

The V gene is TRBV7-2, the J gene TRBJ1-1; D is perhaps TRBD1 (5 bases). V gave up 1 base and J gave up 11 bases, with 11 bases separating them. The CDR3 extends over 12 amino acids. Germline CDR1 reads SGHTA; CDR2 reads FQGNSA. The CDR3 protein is CASSLGGVSAFF. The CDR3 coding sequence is TGTGCCAGCAGCTTAGGGGGGGTATCGGCTTTCTTT.

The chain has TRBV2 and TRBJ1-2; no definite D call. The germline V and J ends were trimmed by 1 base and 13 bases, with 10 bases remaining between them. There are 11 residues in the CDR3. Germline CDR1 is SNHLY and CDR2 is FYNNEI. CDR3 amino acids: CASSEESICTF. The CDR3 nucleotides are TGTGCCAGCAGTGAAGAGAGTATCTGCACCTTC.

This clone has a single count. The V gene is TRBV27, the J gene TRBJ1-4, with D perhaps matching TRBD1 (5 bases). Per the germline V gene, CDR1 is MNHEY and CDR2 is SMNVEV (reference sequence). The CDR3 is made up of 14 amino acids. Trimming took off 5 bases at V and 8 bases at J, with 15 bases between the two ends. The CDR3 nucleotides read TGTGCCAGCAGTCCCGGCCAGGGCAGGGAAAAACTGTTTTTT. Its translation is CASSPGQGREKLFF.

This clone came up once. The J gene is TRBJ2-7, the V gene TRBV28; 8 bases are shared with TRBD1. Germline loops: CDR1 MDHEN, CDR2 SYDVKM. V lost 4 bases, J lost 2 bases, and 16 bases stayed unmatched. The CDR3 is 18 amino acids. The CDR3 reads CASSSFGTRQGSAYEQYF. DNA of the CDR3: TGTGCCAGCAGTTCGTTCGGGACGAGACAGGGGTCGGCCTACGAGCAGTACTTC.

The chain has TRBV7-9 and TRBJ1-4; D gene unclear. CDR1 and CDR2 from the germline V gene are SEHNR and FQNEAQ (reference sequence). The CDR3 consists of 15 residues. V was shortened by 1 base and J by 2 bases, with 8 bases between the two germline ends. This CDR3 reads CASSLGGGTNEKLFF. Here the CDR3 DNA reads TGTGCCAGCAGCTTAGGGGGAGGGACTAATGAAAAACTGTTTTTT.

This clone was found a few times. CDR3 coding DNA: TGTGCCAGCAGCGTAGTTGGGACACTGGTCGCTGAAGCTTTCTTT. Protein product: CASSVVGTLVAEAFF. This chain connects TRBV9 to TRBJ1-1, with TRBD1 as a possible D gene (6 bases). V was clipped by 0 bases and J by 6 bases, with 15 bases between them. Germline CDR1 is SGDLS and CDR2 is YYNGEE. This CDR3 contains 15 residues.

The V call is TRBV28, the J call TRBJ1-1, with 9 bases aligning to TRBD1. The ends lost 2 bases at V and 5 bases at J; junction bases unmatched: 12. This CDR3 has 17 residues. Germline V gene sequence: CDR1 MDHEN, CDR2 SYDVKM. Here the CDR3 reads CASSLRPPGQGRTEAFF. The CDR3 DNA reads TGTGCCAGCAGTTTACGCCCACCTGGACAGGGGAGGACTGAAGCTTTCTTT.

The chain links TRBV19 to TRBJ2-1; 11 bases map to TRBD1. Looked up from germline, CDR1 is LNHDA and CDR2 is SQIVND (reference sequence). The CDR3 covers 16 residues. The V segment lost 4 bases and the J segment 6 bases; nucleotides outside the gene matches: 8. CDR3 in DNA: TGTGCCAGTAGTAGGACGGGACAGGGGGAGGCCAATGAGCAGTTCTTC. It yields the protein CASSRTGQGEANEQFF.

The CDR3 loop is CASSAKAGGTGDGYTF. The CDR3 DNA reads TGTGCCAGCAGCGCGAAAGCTGGGGGGACAGGGGATGGCTACACCTTC. The J gene is TRBJ1-2, the V gene TRBV9; 10 bases agree with TRBD1. This CDR3 has 16 residues. CDR1 and CDR2 from the germline V gene are SGDLS and YYNGEE. Trimming at V came to 3 bases and at J to 6 bases, leaving 11 bases not matched to a gene. The variable domain in full, completed from reference TRBV9 and TRBJ1-2, reads DSGVTQTPKHLITATGQRVTLRCSPRSGDLSVYWYQQSLDQGLQFLIQYYNGEERAKGNILERFSAQQFPDLHSELNLSSLELGDSALYFCASSAKAGGTGDGYTFGSGTRLTVV.

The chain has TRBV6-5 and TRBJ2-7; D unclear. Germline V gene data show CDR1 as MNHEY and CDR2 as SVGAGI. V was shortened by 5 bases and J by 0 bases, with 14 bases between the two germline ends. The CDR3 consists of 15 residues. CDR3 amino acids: CASSHHVLSSYEQYF. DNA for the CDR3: TGTGCCAGCAGTCATCATGTGCTGAGCTCCTACGAGCAGTACTTC.

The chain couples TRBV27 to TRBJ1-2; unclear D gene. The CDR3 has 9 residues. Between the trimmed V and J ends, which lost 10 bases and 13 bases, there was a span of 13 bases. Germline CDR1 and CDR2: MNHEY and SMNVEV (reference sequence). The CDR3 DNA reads TGTGCCACCGCCCCGACTCTCACCTTC. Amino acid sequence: CATAPTLTF.

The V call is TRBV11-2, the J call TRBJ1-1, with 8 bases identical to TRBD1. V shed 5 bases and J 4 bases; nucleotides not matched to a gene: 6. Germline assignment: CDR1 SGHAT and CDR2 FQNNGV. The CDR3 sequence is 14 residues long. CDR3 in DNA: TGTGCCAGCAGCGATCAGGGGGCTATCACTGAAGCTTTCTTT. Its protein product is CASSDQGAITEAFF. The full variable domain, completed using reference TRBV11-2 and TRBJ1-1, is EAGVAQSPRYKIIEKRQSVAFWCNPISGHATLYWYQQILGQGPKLLIQFQNNGVVDDSQLPKDRFSAERLKGVDSTLKIQPAKLEDSAVYLCASSDQGAITEAFFGQGTRLTVV.

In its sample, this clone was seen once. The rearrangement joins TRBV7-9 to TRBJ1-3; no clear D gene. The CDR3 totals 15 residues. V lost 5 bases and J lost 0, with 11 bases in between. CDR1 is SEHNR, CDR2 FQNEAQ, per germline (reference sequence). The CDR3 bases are TGTGCCAGCAGCCCGCGGGTTAGCTCTGGAAACACCATATATTTT. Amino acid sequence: CASSPRVSSGNTIYF.

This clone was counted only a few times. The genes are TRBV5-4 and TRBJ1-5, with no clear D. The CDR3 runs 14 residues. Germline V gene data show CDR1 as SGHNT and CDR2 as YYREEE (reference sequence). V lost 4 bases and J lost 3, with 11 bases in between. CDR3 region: CASSPPADNQPQHF. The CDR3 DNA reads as TGTGCCAGCAGCCCACCAGCGGACAATCAGCCCCAGCATTTT.

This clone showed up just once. The CDR3 DNA follows: TGCGCCAGCAGTGGACAGGGGGCAGGAGAGACCCAGTACTTC. Its protein is CASSGQGAGETQYF. The rearrangement joins TRBV10-2 to TRBJ2-5; 10 bases match TRBD1. Germline loops: CDR1 WSHSY, CDR2 SAAADI. V lost 4 bases and J lost 4; bases outside the gene matches: 3. CDR3 length equals 14 residues.

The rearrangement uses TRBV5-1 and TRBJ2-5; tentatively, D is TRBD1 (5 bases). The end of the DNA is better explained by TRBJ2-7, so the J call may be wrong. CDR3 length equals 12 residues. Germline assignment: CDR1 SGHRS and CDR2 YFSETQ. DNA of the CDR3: TGCGCCAGCAGCACGGACACCTACGAGCAGTACTTC. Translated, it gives CASSTDTYEQYF.

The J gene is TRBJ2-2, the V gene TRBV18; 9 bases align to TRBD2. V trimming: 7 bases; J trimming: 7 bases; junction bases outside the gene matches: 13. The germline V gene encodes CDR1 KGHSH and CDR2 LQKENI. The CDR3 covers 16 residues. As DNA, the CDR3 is TGTGCCAGCTACCCCGCGGGGGGGCCTCGTAACGGGGAGCTGTTTTTT. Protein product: CASYPAGGPRNGELFF.

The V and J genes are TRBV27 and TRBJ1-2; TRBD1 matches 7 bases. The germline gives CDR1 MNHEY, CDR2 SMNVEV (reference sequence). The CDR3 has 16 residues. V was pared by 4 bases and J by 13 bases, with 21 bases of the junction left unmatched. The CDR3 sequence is CASSSRGRGQLWDCTF. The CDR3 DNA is TGTGCCAGCAGTTCCCGCGGCCGGGGACAGTTGTGGGACTGCACCTTC.

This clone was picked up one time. Written as DNA, the CDR3 is TGCGCCAGCAGCCAGTGGGACAGGTCCACCTACGAGCAGTACTTC. Protein sequence: CASSQWDRSTYEQYF. The V and J genes are TRBV4-1 and TRBJ2-7; 8 nucleotides agree with TRBD1. CDR3 length: 15 residues. CDR1 and CDR2 (germline): MGHRA, YSYEKL. Trimming at V came to 3 bases and at J to 2 bases, leaving 6 bases not matched to a gene.

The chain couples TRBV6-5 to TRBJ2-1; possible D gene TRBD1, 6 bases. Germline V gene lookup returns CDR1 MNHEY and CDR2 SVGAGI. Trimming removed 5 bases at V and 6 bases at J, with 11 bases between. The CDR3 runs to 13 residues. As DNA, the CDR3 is TGTGCCAGCAGTGCTACAGGGACCAATGAGCAGTTCTTC. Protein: CASSATGTNEQFF.

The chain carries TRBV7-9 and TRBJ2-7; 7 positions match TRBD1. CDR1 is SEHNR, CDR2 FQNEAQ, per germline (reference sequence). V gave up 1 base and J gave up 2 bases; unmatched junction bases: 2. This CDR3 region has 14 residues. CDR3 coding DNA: TGTGCCAGCAGCTTAGTGGGACAGCCCTACGAGCAGTACTTC. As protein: CASSLVGQPYEQYF.